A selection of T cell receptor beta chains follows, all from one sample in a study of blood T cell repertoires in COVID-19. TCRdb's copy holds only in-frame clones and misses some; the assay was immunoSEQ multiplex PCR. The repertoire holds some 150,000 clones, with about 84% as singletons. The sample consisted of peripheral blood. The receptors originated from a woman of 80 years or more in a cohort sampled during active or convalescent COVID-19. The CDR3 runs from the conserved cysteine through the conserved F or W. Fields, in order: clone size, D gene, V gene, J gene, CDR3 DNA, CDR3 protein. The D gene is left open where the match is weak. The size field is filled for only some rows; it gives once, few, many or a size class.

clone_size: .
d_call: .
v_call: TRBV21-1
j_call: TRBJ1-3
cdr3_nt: TGTGCCAGCAGCAGGGACAGGGAAAGGGGAAACACCATATATTTT
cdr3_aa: CASSRDRERGNTIYF

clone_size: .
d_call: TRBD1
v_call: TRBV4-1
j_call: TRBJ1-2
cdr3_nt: TGCGCCAGCAGCCAAGATGTAAGGACAGGGTACACCTTC
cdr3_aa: CASSQDVRTGYTF

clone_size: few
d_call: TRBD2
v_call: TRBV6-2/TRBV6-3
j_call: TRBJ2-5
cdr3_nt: TGTGCCAGCAGCAGACTAGCGGCAGAGACCCAGTACTTC
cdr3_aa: CASSRLAAETQYF

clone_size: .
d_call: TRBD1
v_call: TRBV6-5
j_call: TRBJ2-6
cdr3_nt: TGTGCCAGCATGACAGGGGGCACTGGGGCCAACGTCCTGACTTTC
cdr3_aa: CASMTGGTGANVLTF

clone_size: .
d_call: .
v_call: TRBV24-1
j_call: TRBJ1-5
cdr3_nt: TGTGCCACCAGTGCCGGGAGCAATCAGCCCCAGCATTTT
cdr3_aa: CATSAGSNQPQHF

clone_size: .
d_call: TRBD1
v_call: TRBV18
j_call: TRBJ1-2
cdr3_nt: TGTGCCAGCTCGCCGGGACAGGGATATGGCTACACCTTC
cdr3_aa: CASSPGQGYGYTF

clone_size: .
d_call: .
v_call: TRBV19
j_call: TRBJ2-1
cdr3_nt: TGTGCCAGTAGTACTACGCCCCATGAGCAGTTCTTC
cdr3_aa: CASSTTPHEQFF

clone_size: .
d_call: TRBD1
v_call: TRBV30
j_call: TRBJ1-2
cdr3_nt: TGTGCCTGGAGACGTAACAGGGGACGATTCTATGGCTACACCTTC
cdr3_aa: CAWRRNRGRFYGYTF

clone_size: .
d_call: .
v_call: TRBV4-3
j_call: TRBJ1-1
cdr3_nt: TGCGCCAGCAGCCAAGAAGGGGAAGTAAGGGTTGCGGCTTTCTTT
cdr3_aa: CASSQEGEVRVAAFF

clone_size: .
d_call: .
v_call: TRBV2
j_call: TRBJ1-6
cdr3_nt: TGTGCCAGCAGGCGGGACGCGAGCTCCTATAATTCACCCCTCCACTTT
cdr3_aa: CASRRDASSYNSPLHF

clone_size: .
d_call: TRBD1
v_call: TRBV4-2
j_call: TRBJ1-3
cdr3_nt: TGTGCCAGCAGACACACCGGGACAGGTGGAAACACCATATATTTT
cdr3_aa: CASRHTGTGGNTIYF

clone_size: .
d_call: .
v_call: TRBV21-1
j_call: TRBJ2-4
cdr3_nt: TGTGCCAGCAGCAGACTACGGACGAATCTAGCCAAAAACATTCAGTACTTC
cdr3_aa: CASSRLRTNLAKNIQYF

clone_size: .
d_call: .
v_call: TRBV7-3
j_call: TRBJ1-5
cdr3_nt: TGTGCCAGCAGCTTAAGGGGGCGTCACTTCAATCAGCCCCAGCATTTT
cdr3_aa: CASSLRGRHFNQPQHF

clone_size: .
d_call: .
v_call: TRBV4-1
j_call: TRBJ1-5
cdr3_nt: TGCGCCAGCAGCCAAGATCGAGGGTTACACCAGCCCCAGCATTTT
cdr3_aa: CASSQDRGLHQPQHF

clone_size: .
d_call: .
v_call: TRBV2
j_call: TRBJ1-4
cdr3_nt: TGTGCCAGCAGTGAAGGTCCGGGGAAGGGTGAAAAACTGTTTTTT
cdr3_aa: CASSEGPGKGEKLFF

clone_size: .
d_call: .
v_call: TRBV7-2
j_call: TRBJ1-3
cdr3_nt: TGTGCCAGCAGCAACTACAGGAAAAACACCATATATTTT
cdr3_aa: CASSNYRKNTIYF

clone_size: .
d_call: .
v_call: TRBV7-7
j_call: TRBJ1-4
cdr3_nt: TGTGCTAGCAGCTCTCACGCCGGACCCTCAGGGGTCGAAAAACTGTTTTTT
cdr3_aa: CASSSHAGPSGVEKLFF

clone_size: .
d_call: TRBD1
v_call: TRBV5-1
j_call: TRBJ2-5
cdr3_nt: TGCGCCAGCAGCTTCCAGGGGGCATTAGAGGAGACCCAGTACTTC
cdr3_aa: CASSFQGALEETQYF

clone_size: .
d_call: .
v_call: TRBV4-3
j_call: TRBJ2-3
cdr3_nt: TGCGCCAGCAGCTTTTCAAGGGGTCCGCAGTATTTT
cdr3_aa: CASSFSRGPQYF

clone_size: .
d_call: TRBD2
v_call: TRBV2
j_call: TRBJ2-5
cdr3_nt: TGTGCCAGCAGTGAATTGGCTAGCGGGACCCAGTACTTC
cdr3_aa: CASSELASGTQYF